This T cell receptor beta chain emerged from a study of T cells in Graves' hyperthyroidism and ophthalmopathy. Researchers took RNA transcripts and amplified the TCR beta CDR3 regions from them. When the TCR CDR3 underwent first-round RT-PCR, the HTBI primer set was used. TCRdb independently ran MiXCR on the multiplex PCR reads; one entry per CDR3 protein. The sample shows roughly 840,000 distinct CDR3 sequences, over 35% of them seen only once. Material: blood. This TCR came from a man between 18 and 35 years old with Graves' hyperthyroidism.

The CDR3, as DNA: TGTGCCAGCAGCTTACTGGGGACAGTACTGTTTTTT. Translation gives CASSLLGTVLFF. This chain joins TRBV7-9 and TRBJ1-4, with 7 bases identical to TRBD1. The CDR3 has 12 amino acids. With 2 bases clipped from V and 13 bases from J, the junction kept 4 bases outside the gene matches. Germline loops: CDR1 SEHNR, CDR2 FQNEAQ (reference sequence).